The rows below give T cell receptor beta chains drawn from one sample of a study of T cells in Graves' hyperthyroidism and ophthalmopathy. TCRdb itself ran the multiplex PCR reads through MiXCR, one entry per CDR3 protein. Altogether some 500,000 distinct CDR3 sequences are present, roughly 14% being singletons, with the ten largest covering around 17%. Material: blood. The source of these receptors is a woman aged 18 to 35 with Graves' hyperthyroidism. CDR3s include the opening cysteine and the closing phenylalanine or tryptophan. A D gene is named only where the DNA matches it firmly. Size values are once, few and many counts, or a class for expanded clones, and some rows have none.

cdr3_length	d_call	j_call	v_call	clone_size	cdr3_nt	cdr3_aa
18	TRBD2	TRBJ2-7	TRBV20-1	.	TGCAGTGCTAGAGGGGTCCCTTCTCTAGCGGCCAATTCCTACGAGCAGTACTTC	CSARGVPSLAANSYEQYF
14	.	TRBJ1-1	TRBV12-3/TRBV12-4	many	TGTGCCAGCAGTTTTGGTCAGGGGCCCTCTGAAGCTTTCTTT	CASSFGQGPSEAFF
14	TRBD2	TRBJ2-1	TRBV20-1	many	TGCAGTGCTAGACTTGCGGGAGAGCTCAATGAGCAGTTCTTC	CSARLAGELNEQFF
15	.	TRBJ1-3	TRBV18	many	TGTGCCAGCTCACCGGCAGGCCGCTCTGGAAACACCATATATTTT	CASSPAGRSGNTIYF
14	.	TRBJ2-5	TRBV20-1	many	TGCAGTGCTAGCCTCAGACAGCTACAAGAGACCCAGTACTTC	CSASLRQLQETQYF
17	TRBD1	TRBJ2-2	TRBV28	many	TGTGCCAGCAGTTTCTCAGGGGGTAGTATTGCCACCGGGGAGCTGTTTTTT	CASSFSGGSIATGELFF
14	.	TRBJ1-2	TRBV30	many	TGTGCCTGGAGTTGGAGCTATCTCAACTATGGCTACACCTTC	CAWSWSYLNYGYTF
18	TRBD2	TRBJ2-7	TRBV18	many	TGTGCCAGCTCACCAGTTTCTGGTAGCGGGAGTAGCTCCTACGAGCAGTACTTC	CASSPVSGSGSSSYEQYF
17	.	TRBJ1-4	TRBV19	few	TGTGCCAGTAGTATTCCAGGGTTAATATCAACTAATGAAAAACTGTTTTTT	CASSIPGLISTNEKLFF
12	.	TRBJ1-1	TRBV19	many	TGTGCCAGTAGTATCCAGGACACTGAAGCTTTCTTT	CASSIQDTEAFF
17	.	TRBJ2-3	TRBV7-9	.	TGTGCCAGCAGCTTAAGGAGGGGGCCATCCTCCACAGATACGCAGTATTTT	CASSLRRGPSSTDTQYF
14	TRBD2	TRBJ2-1	TRBV2	many	TGTGCCACCCCGGGGACTAGCGGGCACAATGAGCAGTTCTTC	CATPGTSGHNEQFF